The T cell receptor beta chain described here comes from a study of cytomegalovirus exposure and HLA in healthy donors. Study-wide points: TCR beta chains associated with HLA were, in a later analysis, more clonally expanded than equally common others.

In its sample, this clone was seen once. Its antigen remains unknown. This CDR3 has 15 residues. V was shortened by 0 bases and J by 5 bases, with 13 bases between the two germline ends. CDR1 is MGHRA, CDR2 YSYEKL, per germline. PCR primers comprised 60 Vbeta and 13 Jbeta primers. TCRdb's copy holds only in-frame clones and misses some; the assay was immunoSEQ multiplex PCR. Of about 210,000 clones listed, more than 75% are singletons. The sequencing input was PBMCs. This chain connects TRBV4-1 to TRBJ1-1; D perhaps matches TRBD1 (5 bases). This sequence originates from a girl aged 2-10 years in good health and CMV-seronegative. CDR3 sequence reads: CASSQDRWGDTEAFF. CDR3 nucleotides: TGCGCCAGCAGCCAAGATAGGTGGGGGGATACTGAAGCTTTCTTT.